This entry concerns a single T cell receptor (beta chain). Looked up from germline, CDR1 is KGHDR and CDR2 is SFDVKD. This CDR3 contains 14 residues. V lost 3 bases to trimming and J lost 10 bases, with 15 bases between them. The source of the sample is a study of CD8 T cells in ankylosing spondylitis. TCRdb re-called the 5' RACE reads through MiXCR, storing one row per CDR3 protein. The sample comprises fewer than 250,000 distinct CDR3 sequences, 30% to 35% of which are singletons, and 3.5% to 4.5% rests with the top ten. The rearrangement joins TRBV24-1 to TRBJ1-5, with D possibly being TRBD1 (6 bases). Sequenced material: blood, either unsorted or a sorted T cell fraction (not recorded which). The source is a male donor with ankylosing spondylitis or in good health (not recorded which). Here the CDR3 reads CATSDRQGISPQHF. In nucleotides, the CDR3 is TGTGCCACCAGTGATCGGCAGGGGATCAGCCCCCAGCATTTT.